This T cell receptor (beta chain) derives from a study of blood T cell repertoires in COVID-19. Generated by immunoSEQ multiplex PCR, the TCRdb table keeps only in-frame clones and is missing some. The sample consists of 95,000 to 150,000 clones, 80% to 90% of them appearing once. This clone was seen a few times. The CDR3 runs to 15 residues. Looked up from germline, CDR1 is MNHNY and CDR2 is SVGAGI (reference sequence). J gave up 5 bases and V 6 bases, and 10 bases lay outside the gene matches. This chain uses TRBV6-6 with TRBJ2-5; 9 bases align to TRBD1. Material for sequencing was peripheral blood. The sequence derives from a man in his forties or fifties with acute or convalescent COVID-19. CDR3 residues: CASRLIQGAGETQYF. Here the CDR3 DNA reads TGTGCCAGCAGACTTATACAGGGGGCCGGGGAGACCCAGTACTTC.